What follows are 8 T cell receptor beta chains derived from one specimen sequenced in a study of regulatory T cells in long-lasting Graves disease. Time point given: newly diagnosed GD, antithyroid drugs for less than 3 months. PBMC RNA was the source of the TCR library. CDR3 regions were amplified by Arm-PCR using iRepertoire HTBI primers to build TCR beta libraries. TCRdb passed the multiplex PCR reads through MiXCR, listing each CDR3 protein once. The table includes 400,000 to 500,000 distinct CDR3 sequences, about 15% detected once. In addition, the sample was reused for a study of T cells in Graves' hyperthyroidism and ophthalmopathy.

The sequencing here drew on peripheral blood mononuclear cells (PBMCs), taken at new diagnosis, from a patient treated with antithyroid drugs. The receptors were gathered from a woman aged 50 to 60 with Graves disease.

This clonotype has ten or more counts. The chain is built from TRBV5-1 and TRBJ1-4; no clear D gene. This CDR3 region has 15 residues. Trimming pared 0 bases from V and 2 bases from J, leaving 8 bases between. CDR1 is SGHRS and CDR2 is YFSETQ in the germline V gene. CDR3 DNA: TGCGCCAGCAGCTTGGGAGGGTACACTAATGAAAAACTGTTTTTT. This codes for CASSLGGYTNEKLFF.

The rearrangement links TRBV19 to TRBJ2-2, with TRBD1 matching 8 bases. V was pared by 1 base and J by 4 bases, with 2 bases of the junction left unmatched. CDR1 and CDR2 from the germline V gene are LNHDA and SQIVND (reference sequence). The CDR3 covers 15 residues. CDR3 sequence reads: CASSIVTGVTGELFF. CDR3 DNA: TGTGCCAGTAGTATAGTGACAGGGGTCACCGGGGAGCTGTTTTTT.

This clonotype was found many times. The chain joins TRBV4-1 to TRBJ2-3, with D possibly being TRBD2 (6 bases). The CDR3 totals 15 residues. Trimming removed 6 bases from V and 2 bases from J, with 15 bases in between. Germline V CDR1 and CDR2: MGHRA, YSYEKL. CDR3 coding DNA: TGCGCCAGCAGTCCCGGGACTTTCGCCACAGATACGCAGTATTTT. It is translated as CASSPGTFATDTQYF.

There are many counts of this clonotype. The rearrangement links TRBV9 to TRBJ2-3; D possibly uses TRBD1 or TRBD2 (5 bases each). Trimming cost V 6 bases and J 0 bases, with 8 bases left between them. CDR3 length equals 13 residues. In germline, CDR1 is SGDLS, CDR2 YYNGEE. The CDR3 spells CASKGPSTDTQYF. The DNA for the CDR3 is TGTGCCAGCAAGGGACCCAGCACAGATACGCAGTATTTT.

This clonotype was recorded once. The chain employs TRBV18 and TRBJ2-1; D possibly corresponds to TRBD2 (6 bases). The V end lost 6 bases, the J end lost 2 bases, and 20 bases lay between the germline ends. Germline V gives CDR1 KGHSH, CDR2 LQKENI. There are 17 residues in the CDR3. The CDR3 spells CASSLDPRAGPYNEQFF. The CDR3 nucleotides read TGTGCCAGCTCCCTTGACCCCAGAGCGGGTCCCTACAATGAGCAGTTCTTC.

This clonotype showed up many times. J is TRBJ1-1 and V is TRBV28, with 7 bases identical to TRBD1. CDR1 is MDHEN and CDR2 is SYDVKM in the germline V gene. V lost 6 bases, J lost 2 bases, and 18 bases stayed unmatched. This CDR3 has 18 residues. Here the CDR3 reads CASRNPPGTVTRNTEAFF. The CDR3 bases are TGTGCCAGCAGGAACCCCCCGGGGACAGTCACGAGAAACACTGAAGCTTTCTTT.

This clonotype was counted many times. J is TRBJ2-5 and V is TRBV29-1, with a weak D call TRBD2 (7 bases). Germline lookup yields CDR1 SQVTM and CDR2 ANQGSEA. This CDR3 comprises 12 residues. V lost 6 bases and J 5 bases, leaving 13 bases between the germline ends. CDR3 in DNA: TGCAGCGTGAGGGGGGGAGCGGAGACCCAGTACTTC. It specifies CSVRGGAETQYF. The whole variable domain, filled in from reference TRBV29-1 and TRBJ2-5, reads SAVISQKPSRDICQRGTSLTIQCQVDSQVTMMFWYRQQPGQSLTLIATANQGSEATYESGFVIDKFPISRPNLTFSTLTVSNMSPEDSSIYLCSVRGGAETQYFGPGTRLLVL.

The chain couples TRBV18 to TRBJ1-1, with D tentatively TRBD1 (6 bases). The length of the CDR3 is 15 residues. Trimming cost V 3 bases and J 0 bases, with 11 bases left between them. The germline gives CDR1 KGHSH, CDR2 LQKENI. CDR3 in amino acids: CASSPMDSMNTEAFF. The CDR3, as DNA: TGTGCCAGCTCACCCATGGACAGCATGAACACTGAAGCTTTCTTT.